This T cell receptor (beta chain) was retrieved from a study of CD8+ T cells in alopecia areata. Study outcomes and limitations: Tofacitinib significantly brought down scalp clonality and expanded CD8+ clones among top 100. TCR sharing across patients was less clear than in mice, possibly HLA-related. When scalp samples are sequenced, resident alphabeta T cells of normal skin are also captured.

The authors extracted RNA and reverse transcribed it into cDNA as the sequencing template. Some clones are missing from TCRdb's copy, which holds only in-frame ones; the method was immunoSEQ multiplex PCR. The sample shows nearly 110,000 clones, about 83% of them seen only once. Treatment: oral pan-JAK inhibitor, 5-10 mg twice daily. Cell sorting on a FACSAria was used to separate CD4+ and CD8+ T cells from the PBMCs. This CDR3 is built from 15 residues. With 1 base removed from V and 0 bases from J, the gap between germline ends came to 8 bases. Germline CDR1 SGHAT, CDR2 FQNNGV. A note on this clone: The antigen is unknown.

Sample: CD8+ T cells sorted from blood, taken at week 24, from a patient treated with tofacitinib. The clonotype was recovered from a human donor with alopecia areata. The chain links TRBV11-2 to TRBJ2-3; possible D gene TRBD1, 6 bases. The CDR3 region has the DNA TGTGCCAGCAGCTTAGCCGGACAGAGCACAGATACGCAGTATTTT. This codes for CASSLAGQSTDTQYF.